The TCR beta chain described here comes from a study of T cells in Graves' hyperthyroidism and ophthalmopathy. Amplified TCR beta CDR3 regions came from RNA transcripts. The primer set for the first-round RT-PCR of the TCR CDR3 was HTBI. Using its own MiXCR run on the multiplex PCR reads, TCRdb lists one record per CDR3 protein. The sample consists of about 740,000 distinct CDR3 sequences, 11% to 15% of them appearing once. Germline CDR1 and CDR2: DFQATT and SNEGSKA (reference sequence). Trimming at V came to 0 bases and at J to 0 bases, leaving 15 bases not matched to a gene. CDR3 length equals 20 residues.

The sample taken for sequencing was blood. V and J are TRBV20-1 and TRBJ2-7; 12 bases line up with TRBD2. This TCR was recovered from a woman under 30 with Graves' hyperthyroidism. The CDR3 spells CSARESQPEILAGGSYEQYF. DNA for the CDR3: TGCAGTGCTAGAGAATCCCAGCCGGAAATACTAGCGGGAGGCTCCTACGAGCAGTACTTC.